The 25 T cell receptor beta chains listed next were all sequenced from one sample in a study of blood T cell repertoires in COVID-19 (dated by TCRdb to 2018 to 2021). Preparation of the library involved the immunoSEQ multiplex PCR assay. The clones in this table, taken by TCRdb from immuneACCESS, are in-frame only. Not every clone is retained; where verified, under half of the shortfall comes from an unresolved V gene, and the cause of the rest is unknown. The sample contains under 45,000 clones, 70% to 90% of them found a single time. The ten largest clonotypes hold under 5.5% of the sample. The sample was peripheral blood. Every receptor here comes from a man aged 35-49 years with active COVID-19.

CDR3 in amino acids: CASSATGTDTEAFF. The CDR3 bases are TGTGCCAGCTCAGCGACAGGGACGGACACTGAAGCTTTCTTT. The chain carries TRBV18 and TRBJ1-1, with 7 positions matching TRBD1. Germline CDR1 KGHSH, CDR2 LQKENI. CDR3 size: 14 residues. V lost 5 bases and J lost 3; bases outside the gene matches: 6.

This rearrangement joins TRBV6-5 to TRBJ1-2; 10 bases are a match to TRBD1. CDR3 length equals 15 residues. CDR1 is MNHEY and CDR2 is SVGAGI in the germline V gene. The J segment lost 4 bases and the V segment lost 6 bases, leaving 8 bases of the junction unmatched. The CDR3 bases are TGTGCCAGCAGAGGGGACAGGGGATCGAGCTATGGCTACACCTTC. Translation gives CASRGDRGSSYGYTF.

The V and J genes are TRBV5-1 and TRBJ1-5; the D gene is possibly TRBD1 (6 bases). Germline CDR1 is SGHRS and CDR2 is YFSETQ. The length of the CDR3 is 14 residues. Trimming pared 7 bases from V and 5 bases from J, leaving 16 bases between. Written as DNA, the CDR3 is TGCGCCAGCTTCTCCGGCAGGGGCTATCAGCCCCAGCATTTT. It codes for CASFSGRGYQPQHF.

J is TRBJ1-5 and V is TRBV28; 10 bases fit TRBD1. V dropped 1 base and J dropped 2; count of bases not matched to a gene: 2. Germline lookup yields CDR1 MDHEN and CDR2 SYDVKM. The CDR3 extends over 16 amino acids. CDR3 in amino acids: CASSLFGTGGNQPQHF. Written as DNA, the CDR3 is TGTGCCAGCAGTTTATTTGGGACAGGGGGCAATCAGCCCCAGCATTTT.

The genes are TRBV7-3 and TRBJ2-5, with D tentatively TRBD2 (7 bases). The V gene lost 5 bases and the J gene lost 5 bases, with 18 bases spanning the gap. CDR1 SGHTA and CDR2 FQGTGA come from the germline V gene. The length of the CDR3 is 15 residues. DNA for the CDR3: TGTGCCAGCAGCCCAACTCGGGGGGCGGTCGAGACCCAGTACTTC. Translating gives CASSPTRGAVETQYF.

The V call is TRBV30, the J call TRBJ1-2; TRBD1 agrees at 9 bases. Losses at the gene ends were 6 bases for V and 8 bases for J; bases not matched to a gene: 10. CDR1 and CDR2 (germline): GTSNPN, SVGIG (reference sequence). This CDR3 region has 13 residues. The CDR3 protein is CACDLDRGEGYTF. For the CDR3, the DNA is TGTGCCTGTGACCTGGACAGGGGAGAGGGCTACACCTTC.

The chain links TRBV11-2 to TRBJ2-7; no reliable D call. The V gene's germline CDR1 is SGHAT and CDR2 FQNNGV. Trimming shortened V by 8 bases and J by 5 bases, and 13 bases separated the two germline ends. The CDR3 sequence is 12 residues long. The CDR3 nucleotides are TGTGCCAGCCTCGGAAGGAGCGACGAGCAGTACTTC. Translated: CASLGRSDEQYF.

This clone has more than one count but fewer than ten. This rearrangement joins TRBV9 to TRBJ1-1; the D gene is possibly TRBD1 (5 bases). CDR3 length: 13 residues. Germline V gene sequence: CDR1 SGDLS, CDR2 YYNGEE. V dropped 1 base and J dropped 3 bases, with 7 bases sitting between them. CDR3 in DNA: TGTGCCAGCAGCGTATCGGGGGACACTGAAGCTTTCTTT. Its translation is CASSVSGDTEAFF. The full variable domain, in which reference TRBV9 and TRBJ1-1 provide the parts outside the CDR3, is DSGVTQTPKHLITATGQRVTLRCSPRSGDLSVYWYQQSLDQGLQFLIQYYNGEERAKGNILERFSAQQFPDLHSELNLSSLELGDSALYFCASSVSGDTEAFFGQGTRLTVV.

This clone was observed a single time. The J gene is TRBJ1-2, the V gene TRBV7-9, with 7 bases fitting TRBD1. This CDR3 region has 14 residues. The V segment lost 5 bases and the J segment 2 bases; nucleotides outside the gene matches: 5. Germline lookup yields CDR1 SEHNR and CDR2 FQNEAQ (reference sequence). The CDR3 reads CASSRQGDNYGYTF. CDR3 DNA: TGTGCCAGCAGCCGACAGGGTGACAACTATGGCTACACCTTC. Drawing the rest from reference TRBV7-9 and TRBJ1-2, the complete variable domain is DTGVSQNPRHKITKRGQNVTFRCDPISEHNRLYWYRQTLGQGPEFLTYFQNEAQLEKSRLLSDRFSAERPKGSFSTLEIQRTEQGDSAMYLCASSRQGDNYGYTFGSGTRLTVV.

The gene calls are TRBV5-1 and TRBJ2-1; D unresolved. This CDR3 has 14 residues. CDR1 is SGHRS and CDR2 is YFSETQ in the germline V gene. V lost 0 bases and J 5 bases, leaving 9 bases between the germline ends. The CDR3 loop reads CASSLGFQNNEQFF. The CDR3, as DNA: TGCGCCAGCAGCTTGGGCTTCCAGAACAATGAGCAGTTCTTC.

This clone occurred a few times. The genes are TRBV4-1 and TRBJ1-6; D might be TRBD1 (6 bases). Germline CDR1 reads MGHRA; CDR2 reads YSYEKL. The CDR3 consists of 16 residues. Trimming left V 0 bases short and J 7 bases short, with 13 bases between. For the CDR3, the DNA is TGCGCCAGCAGCCAAGATTCGGGACACAGGAATTCACCCCTCCACTTT. Translated: CASSQDSGHRNSPLHF.

This clone was found a few times. The chain has TRBV18 and TRBJ1-1; the match to TRBD1 covers 8 bases. CDR1 is KGHSH and CDR2 is LQKENI in the germline V gene. V lost 3 bases and J lost 4; bases outside the gene matches: 16. The CDR3 extends over 18 amino acids. In DNA form, the CDR3 reads TGTGCCAGCTCACCCATTAGCGGACAGGGTGCGGCTCGCACTGAAGCTTTCTTT. Translating gives CASSPISGQGAARTEAFF.

V gene TRBV7-9 combines with J gene TRBJ1-1, with a weak D call TRBD1 (6 bases). CDR1 is SEHNR, CDR2 FQNEAQ, per germline (reference sequence). V shed 6 bases and J shed 4 bases, with 18 bases lying between them. The CDR3 is 15 amino acids. CDR3 nucleotides: TGTGCCAGCAGTATAGTAAGGGAGGGGGGCACTGAAGCTTTCTTT. Translated: CASSIVREGGTEAFF. The full variable domain, its missing parts supplied by reference TRBV7-9 and TRBJ1-1, is DTGVSQNPRHKITKRGQNVTFRCDPISEHNRLYWYRQTLGQGPEFLTYFQNEAQLEKSRLLSDRFSAERPKGSFSTLEIQRTEQGDSAMYLCASSIVREGGTEAFFGQGTRLTVV.

The rearrangement joins TRBV6-4 to TRBJ2-4; 8 bases fit TRBD2. In germline, CDR1 is MRHNA, CDR2 SNTAGT. The CDR3 contains 16 residues. Trimming at V came to 5 bases and at J to 2 bases, leaving 8 bases not matched to a gene. Here the CDR3 reads CASSREGGLPKNIQYF. As DNA, the CDR3 is TGTGCCAGCAGTCGGGAGGGGGGGTTACCCAAAAACATTCAGTACTTC.

The chain links TRBV4-1 to TRBJ1-5; D remains ambiguous. Germline assignment: CDR1 MGHRA and CDR2 YSYEKL. CDR3 length: 14 amino acids. Trimming left V 4 bases short and J 7 bases short, with 14 bases between. As DNA, the CDR3 is TGCGCCAGCAGCCCCGGGGAAGAAGAGCAGCCCCAGCATTTT. This translates into CASSPGEEEQPQHF.

This clone is classed as medium-sized. The V and J genes are TRBV5-1 and TRBJ2-7; 13 bases are a match to TRBD2. The CDR3 contains 15 residues. Per germline, CDR1 SGHRS and CDR2 YFSETQ. V gave up 0 bases and J gave up 7 bases; unmatched junction bases: 4. The CDR3 loop is CASSLVPGLAGEQYF. The CDR3 DNA reads as TGCGCCAGCAGCTTGGTCCCGGGACTAGCGGGAGAGCAGTACTTC.

This chain uses TRBV5-6 with TRBJ1-2; 7 positions match TRBD1. CDR3 length: 14 residues. V shed 2 bases, J shed 3 bases, and the junction held 4 bases outside the gene matches. Germline assignment: CDR1 SGHDT and CDR2 YYEEEE. This chain's CDR3 is CASSFPDRDYGYTF. In nucleotides, the CDR3 is TGTGCCAGCAGCTTCCCCGACAGGGACTATGGCTACACCTTC.

This clone has a single count. The chain links TRBV24-1 to TRBJ2-5; TRBD2 agrees at 11 bases. CDR3 size: 16 residues. The J segment lost 7 bases and the V segment lost 4 bases, leaving 10 bases of the junction unmatched. Germline-derived CDR1 and CDR2 are KGHDR and SFDVKD. The CDR3 region has the DNA TGTGCCACCAGTGACCATAGCGGGAGGGCCCCGGGGACCCAGTACTTC. Amino acids: CATSDHSGRAPGTQYF.

This clone appeared a single time. The V gene is TRBV18, the J gene TRBJ2-7, with TRBD1 as a possible D gene (5 bases). The V gene lost 5 bases and the J gene lost 6 bases, with 11 bases spanning the gap. This CDR3 has 12 amino acids. Germline values: CDR1 KGHSH, CDR2 LQKENI. The CDR3 protein is CASSAGGAEQYF. DNA of the CDR3: TGTGCCAGCTCAGCTGGTGGGGCCGAGCAGTACTTC.

This rearrangement joins TRBV18 to TRBJ2-7, with D unclear. CDR1 is KGHSH, CDR2 LQKENI, per germline. The CDR3 runs to 13 residues. Trimming removed 3 bases at V and 7 bases at J, with 13 bases between. CDR3 region: CASSPPLTGEQYF. CDR3 nucleotide sequence: TGTGCCAGCTCACCTCCATTAACGGGTGAGCAGTACTTC.

The V gene is TRBV28, the J gene TRBJ2-1; 8 positions match TRBD2. V lost 3 bases to trimming and J lost 7 bases; unmatched junction nucleotides: 17. Germline values: CDR1 MDHEN, CDR2 SYDVKM. This CDR3 region has 18 residues. The CDR3 DNA sequence: TGTGCCAGCAGTTTTGCCGACTATAAGCCGGGAGGGAGGAATGAGCAGTTCTTC. This codes for CASSFADYKPGGRNEQFF.

V usage is TRBV2 and J usage is TRBJ1-1, with TRBD1 matching over 7 bases. Germline loops: CDR1 SNHLY, CDR2 FYNNEI. The CDR3 consists of 14 residues. Trimming at V came to 6 bases and at J to 1 base, leaving 5 bases not matched to a gene. In DNA, the CDR3 is TGTGCCAGCAGCGCAGGGGGTTCGAACACTGAAGCTTTCTTT. Protein sequence: CASSAGGSNTEAFF.

The genes are TRBV6-5 and TRBJ2-1, with 7 bases lining up with TRBD2. This CDR3 spans 15 amino acids. CDR1 and CDR2 (germline): MNHEY, SVGAGI. With V trimmed by 6 bases and J by 4 bases, 9 bases remained unmatched. The chain's CDR3 is CASRPVTSRYNEQFF. The CDR3 DNA sequence: TGTGCCAGCAGGCCCGTGACTAGCAGATACAATGAGCAGTTCTTC.

This chain links TRBV7-9 with TRBJ1-3; D is ambiguous. The CDR3 contains 14 residues. The V gene lost 6 bases and the J gene lost 0 bases, with 9 bases spanning the gap. Germline V lookup: CDR1 SEHNR, CDR2 FQNEAQ (reference sequence). In DNA, the CDR3 is TGTGCCAGCAGAGAGGAGAGCTCTGGAAACACCATATATTTT. Encoded protein: CASREESSGNTIYF.

The rearrangement joins TRBV30 to TRBJ2-2; 8 bases are shared with TRBD1. The V and J ends lost 3 bases and 6 bases, in that order; junction bases with no gene match: 6. Germline assignment: CDR1 GTSNPN and CDR2 SVGIG (reference sequence). The CDR3 totals 14 residues. The CDR3 sequence is CAWRKQGEAGELFF. For the CDR3, the DNA is TGTGCCTGGAGAAAACAGGGGGAAGCCGGGGAGCTGTTTTTT. Supplemented by reference TRBV30 and TRBJ2-2, the full variable domain reads SQTIHQWPATLVQPVGSPLSLECTVEGTSNPNLYWYRQAAGRGLQLLFYSVGIGQISSEVPQNLSASRPQDRQFILSSKKLLLSDSGFYLCAWRKQGEAGELFFGEGSRLTVL.